This section outlines one TCR beta chain sequence together with its context. The antigen remains undetermined. From germline, CDR1 is SGHTA and CDR2 FQGTGA. V was shortened by 3 bases and J by 0 bases, with 12 bases between the two germline ends. The CDR3 runs 16 residues. This sample was taken from a study of T cells in localized non-small cell lung cancer. General observations from the study: Appearances in adjacent lung were noted for a median 57 of the top 100 tumor clones. It was uninvolved adjacent lung that showed the highest T cell clonality, exceeding tumor. Greater T cell density in blood accompanied longer overall survival.

The repertoire was sequenced with immunoSEQ multiplex PCR; TCRdb's copy has only in-frame clones and lacks some. The sample consists of around 140,000 clones, about 89% of them appearing once. V is TRBV7-3 and J is TRBJ2-1; possibly TRBD2 for D (5 bases). The sequence was collected from a female donor of 60 years or more with stage I lung adenocarcinoma. Source: peripheral blood, taken before any cancer treatment. The CDR3: CASSLDAGTSYNEQFF. The CDR3 nucleotides are TGTGCCAGCAGCTTGGATGCGGGTACCTCCTACAATGAGCAGTTCTTC.